This record concerns one T cell receptor beta chain sequence. Its cognate antigen is unknown. This record belongs to a study of human T cells and chemical hapten exposure. Study background: Slight differences in pooled library volume were the main source of varying TCR yields across samples.

During construction of the library, unique molecular identifiers were attached to individual cDNA molecules for quantitative, reproducible TCR counting. How the authors handled the data: TCR counts had a median of approximately 87,000 per sample and spanned 23,224 to 690,600. In TCRdb, the 5' RACE reads were re-called with MiXCR into one record per CDR3 protein. TCRdb's processing, not the authors', yielded these V and J calls. The sample has 95,000 to 120,000 distinct CDR3 sequences, around a fifth seen once. From whole blood left unfractionated, total RNA was extracted. Findings of the study overall: Those TCRs sitting above 1 in 1000 frequency stayed the same with DPC sensitization.

This CDR3 is built from 14 residues. CDR1 and CDR2 (germline): SGHRS, YFSETQ. The junction had 5 bases not matched to a gene; V was cut back by 3 bases and J by 8 bases. The sequence came from a human donor in good health. The chain couples TRBV5-1 to TRBJ2-1; the match to TRBD2 covers 10 bases. The CDR3 DNA follows: TGCGCCAGCAGCTGGAGCGGGAGGGTGGATGAGCAGTTCTTC. This translates into CASSWSGRVDEQFF.